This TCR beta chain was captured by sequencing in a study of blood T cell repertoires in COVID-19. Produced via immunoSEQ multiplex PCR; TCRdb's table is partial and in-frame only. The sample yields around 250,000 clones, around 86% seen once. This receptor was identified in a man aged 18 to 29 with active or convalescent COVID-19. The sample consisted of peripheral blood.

Here the CDR3 reads CASSPQPGQGSEQYF. Written as DNA, the CDR3 is TGTGCCAGCAGCCCCCAACCGGGACAGGGATCCGAGCAGTACTTC. The chain has TRBV7-3 and TRBJ2-7, with 9 nucleotides matching TRBD1. The CDR3 consists of 15 residues. CDR1 and CDR2 from the germline V gene are SGHTA and FQGTGA. Trimming cost V 5 bases and J 6 bases; bases outside gene matches: 11.